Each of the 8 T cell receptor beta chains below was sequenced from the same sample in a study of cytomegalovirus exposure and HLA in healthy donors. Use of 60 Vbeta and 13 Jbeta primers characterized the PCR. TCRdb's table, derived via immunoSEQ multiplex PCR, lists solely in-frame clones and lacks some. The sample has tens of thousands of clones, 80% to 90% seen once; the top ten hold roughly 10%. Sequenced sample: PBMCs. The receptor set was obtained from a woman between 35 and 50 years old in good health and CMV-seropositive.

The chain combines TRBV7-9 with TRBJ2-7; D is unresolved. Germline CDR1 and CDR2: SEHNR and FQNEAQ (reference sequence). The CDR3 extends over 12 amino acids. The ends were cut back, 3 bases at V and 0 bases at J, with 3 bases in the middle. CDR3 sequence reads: CASSLSSYEQYF. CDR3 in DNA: TGTGCCAGCAGCTTGAGCTCCTACGAGCAGTACTTC. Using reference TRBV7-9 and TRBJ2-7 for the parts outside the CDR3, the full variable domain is DTGVSQNPRHKITKRGQNVTFRCDPISEHNRLYWYRQTLGQGPEFLTYFQNEAQLEKSRLLSDRFSAERPKGSFSTLEIQRTEQGDSAMYLCASSLSSYEQYFGPGTRLTVT.

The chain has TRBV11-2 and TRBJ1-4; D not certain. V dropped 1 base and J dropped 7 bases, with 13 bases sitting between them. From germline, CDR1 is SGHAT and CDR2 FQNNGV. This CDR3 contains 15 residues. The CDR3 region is CASSLGSGYAEKLFF. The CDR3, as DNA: TGTGCCAGCAGCTTAGGATCCGGGTACGCTGAAAAACTGTTTTTT.

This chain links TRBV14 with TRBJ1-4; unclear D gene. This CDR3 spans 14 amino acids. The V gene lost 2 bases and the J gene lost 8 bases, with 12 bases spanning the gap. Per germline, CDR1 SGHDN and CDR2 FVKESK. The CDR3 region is CASSQWRSGEKLFF. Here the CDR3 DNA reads TGTGCCAGCAGCCAATGGCGGAGCGGGGAAAAACTGTTTTTT. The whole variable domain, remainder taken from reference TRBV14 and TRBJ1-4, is EAGVTQFPSHSVIEKGQTVTLRCDPISGHDNLYWYRRVMGKEIKFLLHFVKESKQDESGMPNNRFLAERTGGTYSTLKVQPAELEDSGVYFCASSQWRSGEKLFFGSGTQLSVL.

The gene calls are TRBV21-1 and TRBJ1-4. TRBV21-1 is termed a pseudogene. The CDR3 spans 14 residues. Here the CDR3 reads CASTVRWSREKLFF. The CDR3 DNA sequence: TGTGCCAGCACCGTCCGTTGGAGCCGTGAAAAACTGTTTTTT.

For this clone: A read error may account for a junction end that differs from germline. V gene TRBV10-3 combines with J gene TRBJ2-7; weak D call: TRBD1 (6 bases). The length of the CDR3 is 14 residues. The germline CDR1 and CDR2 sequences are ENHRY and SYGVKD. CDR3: CASSPTGTHYEQYF. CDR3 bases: TGTGCCAGCAGTCCAACCGGGACACACTACGAGCAGTACTTC.

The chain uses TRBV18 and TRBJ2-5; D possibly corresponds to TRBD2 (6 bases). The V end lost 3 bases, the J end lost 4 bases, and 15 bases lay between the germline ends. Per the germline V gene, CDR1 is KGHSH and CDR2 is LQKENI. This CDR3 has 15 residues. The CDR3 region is CASSPPGVGGETQYF. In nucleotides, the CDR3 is TGTGCCAGCTCACCGCCGGGAGTTGGTGGAGAGACCCAGTACTTC.

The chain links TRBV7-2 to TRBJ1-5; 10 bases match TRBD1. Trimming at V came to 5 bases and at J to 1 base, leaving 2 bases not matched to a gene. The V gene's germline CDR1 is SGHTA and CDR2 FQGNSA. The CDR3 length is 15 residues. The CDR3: CASSRDRGSNQPQHF. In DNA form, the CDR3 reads TGTGCCAGCAGCAGGGACAGGGGCAGCAATCAGCCCCAGCATTTT. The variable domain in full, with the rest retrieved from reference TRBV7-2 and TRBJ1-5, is GAGVSQSPSNKVTEKGKDVELRCDPISGHTALYWYRQSLGQGLEFLIYFQGNSAPDKSGLPSDRFSAERTGGSVSTLTIQRTQQEDSAVYLCASSRDRGSNQPQHFGDGTRLSIL.

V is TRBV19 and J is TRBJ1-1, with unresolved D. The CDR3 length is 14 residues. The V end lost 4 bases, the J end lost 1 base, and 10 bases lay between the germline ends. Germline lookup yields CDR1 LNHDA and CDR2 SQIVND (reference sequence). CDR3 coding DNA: TGTGCCAGTAGTAGAGGGTCGGCGAACACTGAAGCTTTCTTT. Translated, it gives CASSRGSANTEAFF.